The 7 T cell receptor beta chains presented below share a single source sample, sequenced in a study of technical replicates of blood from several donors. Assay used: immunoSEQ multiplex PCR; TCRdb lists only in-frame clones, some missing. The profile shows 75,000 to 90,000 clones, 93% of them singletons. The specimen was T cells isolated from PBMCs. The source of these receptors is a human donor in good health.

The CDR3 spells CASSLVGEEGPTDTQYF. The CDR3 coding sequence is TGTGCCAGCAGCTTAGTCGGGGAGGAAGGCCCCACAGATACGCAGTATTTT. The V call is TRBV11-2, the J call TRBJ2-3; TRBD2 is a possible D gene (6 bases). Germline V gene sequence: CDR1 SGHAT, CDR2 FQNNGV. V was cut by 1 base and J by 2 bases, with 16 bases left in between. This CDR3 spans 17 amino acids.

The chain couples TRBV29-1 to TRBJ2-3, with D tentatively TRBD1 (6 bases). The CDR3 has 14 amino acids. The ends were cut back, 3 bases at V and 2 bases at J, with 12 bases in the middle. Per the germline V gene, CDR1 is SQVTM and CDR2 is ANQGSEA. The CDR3 is CSVDSGQSTDTQYF. CDR3 nucleotide sequence: TGCAGCGTTGATAGTGGACAGTCCACAGATACGCAGTATTTT.

The V gene is TRBV2, the J gene TRBJ2-7; tentatively, D is TRBD1 (6 bases). Germline CDR1 SNHLY, CDR2 FYNNEI. The CDR3 extends over 14 amino acids. The V and J ends lost 2 bases and 3 bases respectively, with 11 bases between them. The CDR3 is CASSELAQGYEQYF. The DNA for the CDR3 is TGTGCCAGCAGTGAATTGGCACAGGGCTACGAGCAGTACTTC.

This clone was seen once. The chain joins TRBV9 to TRBJ2-7, with a weak D call TRBD2 (5 bases). This CDR3 is built from 18 residues. The V end lost 0 bases, the J end lost 7 bases, and 26 bases lay between the germline ends. The V gene's germline CDR1 is SGDLS and CDR2 YYNGEE. DNA of the CDR3: TGTGCCAGCAGCGTAGCTGAGGATCGGGGATCCCAGTCGGGGGAGCAGTACTTC. Protein: CASSVAEDRGSQSGEQYF.

The chain recombines TRBV7-9 with TRBJ2-7; the match to TRBD2 covers 10 bases. Per the germline V gene, CDR1 is SEHNR and CDR2 is FQNEAQ (reference sequence). Unmatched junction bases numbered 1, after V lost 2 bases and J lost 3 bases. The CDR3 covers 14 residues. CDR3 in amino acids: CASSLRTSGYEQYF. The CDR3, as DNA: TGTGCCAGCAGCTTAAGGACTAGCGGCTACGAGCAGTACTTC.

This clone was seen a single time. This sequence joins TRBV6-1 and TRBJ2-3; D is possibly TRBD1 (6 bases). Per germline, CDR1 MNHNS and CDR2 SASEGT. This CDR3 is 16 amino acids long. V shed 3 bases and J shed 2 bases, with 15 bases lying between them. CDR3 DNA: TGTGCCAGCAGTGAGCAGAGCAGGGGCCTCACAGATACGCAGTATTTT. Protein product: CASSEQSRGLTDTQYF.

DNA of the CDR3: TGTGCCAGCAGTGCCCGGGACGAGCAGTACTTC. This sequence encodes CASSARDEQYF. The chain joins TRBV6-1 to TRBJ2-7, with unresolved D. CDR3 length: 11 residues. Trimming left V 4 bases short and J 5 bases short, with 6 bases between. Germline lookup yields CDR1 MNHNS and CDR2 SASEGT.